These T cell receptor beta chains were read from a single sample in a study of T cell responses to AZD1222 COVID-19 vaccine. Sequencing was performed with immunoSEQ multiplex PCR; in TCRdb, only in-frame clones are kept and a portion is missing. Altogether 100,000 to 110,000 clones are present, around nine tenths being singletons, with the ten largest covering more than 15%. This sample comprised peripheral blood, obtained on day 0 of AZD1222 vaccination. The receptors shown here come from an adult in good health. The CDR3 runs from the conserved cysteine through the conserved F or W. A D gene is named only where the DNA matches it firmly. Some rows mark clone size as missing; the rest say once, few, many or name a class of expanded clone.

V gene	J gene	D gene	clone size	CDR3 DNA	CDR3 protein
TRBV6-2/TRBV6-3	TRBJ2-7	-	-	TGTGCCAGCAGCCCCTGGTCGCGGGGCATACCCTACGAGCAGTACTTC	CASSPWSRGIPYEQYF
TRBV11-2	TRBJ2-6	TRBD1	-	TGTGCCAGCCAGGACAGGGGGTACTCTGGGGCCAACGTCCTGACTTTC	CASQDRGYSGANVLTF
TRBV6-1	TRBJ2-1	TRBD2	-	TGTGCCAGCAGTGAAGGGGAGCGGGGGGCAAAGGGATTCTTC	CASSEGERGAKGFF
TRBV6-5	TRBJ2-5	-	few	TGTGCCAGCAGTTACGGGGGCGAGGGACAAGAGACCCAGTACTTC	CASSYGGEGQETQYF
TRBV28	TRBJ2-7	-	once	TGTGCCAGCAGTTTAACTGGGATCGAGCAGTACTTC	CASSLTGIEQYF
TRBV13	TRBJ1-5	-	-	TGTGCCAGCAGCGCAGCTACGAATCAGCCCCAGCATTTT	CASSAATNQPQHF
TRBV7-8	TRBJ2-5	-	once	TGTGCCAGCAGCCAACCGATGTGGAGGCAAAAAAGATCCGAGAGTGGGGAGACCCAGTACTTC	CASSQPMWRQKRSESGETQYF
TRBV25-1	TRBJ2-5	TRBD2	-	TGTGCCAGCACCGCCCCGACTAGCGGGAGGTCAGAGACCCAGTACTTC	CASTAPTSGRSETQYF
TRBV27	TRBJ1-1	TRBD1	-	TGCTCACAGGGGGCGGTGGACACTGAAGCTTTCTTT	CSQGAVDTEAFF
TRBV6-2/TRBV6-3	TRBJ1-1	-	-	TGTGCCAGCAGTTTCAACAGGTTCACTGAAGCTTTCTTT	CASSFNRFTEAFF
TRBV4-1	TRBJ1-2	TRBD1	-	TGCGCCAGCAGCCAAGCCTGGGGACAGAGCTATGGCTACACCTTC	CASSQAWGQSYGYTF
TRBV11-1	TRBJ2-1	-	-	TGTGCCAGCAGACAAGCCGGGAATGAGCAGTTCTTC	CASRQAGNEQFF
TRBV19	TRBJ2-3	-	-	TGTGCCAGTAGTATGACGGGGGACCTTCACACAGATACGCAGTATTTT	CASSMTGDLHTDTQYF
TRBV6-5	TRBJ1-2	TRBD1	-	TGTGCCAGCAGATCTGGACAGGGTGACTATGGCTACACCTTC	CASRSGQGDYGYTF
TRBV7-9	TRBJ1-2	-	-	TGTGCCAGCAGCTTATTTACTCAAAGGACCTTC	CASSLFTQRTF
TRBV7-9	TRBJ1-2	-	-	TGTGCCAGCAGCCTCGATGATTACCGGGGCTACACCTTC	CASSLDDYRGYTF
TRBV6-1	TRBJ1-5	-	-	TGTGCCAGCATCCCACACATGGGTGGTGATCAGCCCCAGCATTTT	CASIPHMGGDQPQHF
TRBV5-1	TRBJ2-1	-	-	TGCGCCAGCAGCTCAACCGGGACATCCGAGGGTGAGCAGTTCTTC	CASSSTGTSEGEQFF
TRBV3-1/TRBV3-2	TRBJ1-2	TRBD1	-	TGTGCCAGCAGCCAAGATCCGGTTGGTGTTACAGGGGCTGGGAGTGGCTACACCTTC	CASSQDPVGVTGAGSGYTF
TRBV5-8	TRBJ2-1	TRBD2	-	TGTGCCAGCAGCATTGAAAATCGGGGGGGCCGGGATGAGCAGTTCTTC	CASSIENRGGRDEQFF
TRBV6-5	TRBJ2-7	-	-	TGTGCCAGCAGGACCGCCTCGGGGGAGCAGTACTTC	CASRTASGEQYF
TRBV19	TRBJ1-1	-	-	TGTGCCAGTAGCGGATGGACTGAAGCTTTCTTT	CASSGWTEAFF
TRBV6-1	TRBJ1-5	TRBD1	-	TGTGCCAGCAGTGAGACAGGGGGAAGTCAGCCCCAGCATTTT	CASSETGGSQPQHF
TRBV6-1	TRBJ2-7	-	-	TGTGCCAGCAGTGAAGCGGATCCTACCTACGAGCAGTACTTC	CASSEADPTYEQYF
TRBV5-5	TRBJ1-3	-	-	TGTGCCAGCAGCTCCGCGACTGCCGGAAACACCATATATTTT	CASSSATAGNTIYF
TRBV7-8	TRBJ1-1	-	-	TGTGCCAGCAGCTCCGGGACGGCGAGCGCTGAAGCTTTCTTT	CASSSGTASAEAFF
TRBV4-3	TRBJ1-6	-	-	TGCGCCAGCAGCCAAGATCGGGCGCCCACAGGGTCACCCCTCCACTTT	CASSQDRAPTGSPLHF
TRBV10-3	TRBJ1-5	-	-	TGTGCCATCAGTGAGGGGGAAGGCAATCAGCCCCAGCATTTT	CAISEGEGNQPQHF
TRBV5-1	TRBJ1-6	-	many	TGCGCCAGCAGCAGGAGGGGGGGACCTTCACCCCTCCACTTT	CASSRRGGPSPLHF
TRBV28	TRBJ1-4	-	-	TGTGCCAGCAGTTCACCCCTGATCAGCGGGAATGAAAAACTGTTTTTT	CASSSPLISGNEKLFF
TRBV30	TRBJ1-1	-	-	TGTGCCTGGTCACGAAACACTGAAGCTTTCTTT	CAWSRNTEAFF
TRBV6-6	TRBJ1-1	-	few	TGTGCCAGCAGTCAAACGAGTGGGGGGGCTTATGGAGCTTTCTTT	CASSQTSGGAYGAFF
TRBV5-5	TRBJ1-2	-	-	TGTGCCAGCAGCTTGGCCCTAGGGCAGGACCCCTATGGCTACACCTTC	CASSLALGQDPYGYTF
TRBV9	TRBJ2-7	-	-	TGTGCCAGCAGCGCCCCTACCCTTACTAGCACCAACGAGCAGTACTTC	CASSAPTLTSTNEQYF
TRBV27	TRBJ1-2	-	-	TGTGCCAGCAGCCGAGAGGGGCAGAGGCGGATTGATGGCTACACCTTC	CASSREGQRRIDGYTF
TRBV30	TRBJ2-1	TRBD2	-	TGTGCCTGGACCCTCCCCAGCGGGAGGGAAAATGAGCAGTTCTTC	CAWTLPSGRENEQFF
TRBV12-3/TRBV12-4	TRBJ2-7	-	once	TGTGCCAGCAGCATATACTACGAGCAGTACTTC	CASSIYYEQYF
TRBV5-1	TRBJ1-2	-	few	TGCGCCAGCAGCTTGGTATCTAACTATGGCTACACCTTC	CASSLVSNYGYTF
TRBV29-1	TRBJ1-2	-	-	TGCAGCGTTGAAGGAGACCGGGCAGACTTCTATGGCTACACCTTC	CSVEGDRADFYGYTF
TRBV7-2	TRBJ2-4	-	-	TGTGCCAGCAGCTTAGAGGGGAGTCAGCCCAGCATTCAGTACTTC	CASSLEGSQPSIQYF
TRBV6-6	TRBJ1-6	-	-	TGTGCCAGCAGTTACCAGTCACCCCTCCACTTT	CASSYQSPLHF
TRBV11-3	TRBJ2-5	-	-	TGTGCCAGCAGCACGACCGTTCAAGAGACCCAGTACTTC	CASSTTVQETQYF
TRBV4-3	TRBJ2-1	TRBD2	-	TGCGCCAGCAGCCAAGATCGCGGGAGTTCGTACAATGAGCAGTTCTTC	CASSQDRGSSYNEQFF
TRBV19	TRBJ1-1	-	-	TGTGCCGGCCACGTCGGCGGACAGCCTTACACTGAAGCTTTCTTT	CAGHVGGQPYTEAFF
TRBV5-1	TRBJ2-3	-	-	TGCGCCAGCAAAGAAGCGAGCCCCACAGATACGCAGTATTTT	CASKEASPTDTQYF
TRBV27	TRBJ2-7	TRBD1	-	TGTGCCAGCAGTTTCCAGGGACAGGGGGCCTACGAGCAGTACTTC	CASSFQGQGAYEQYF